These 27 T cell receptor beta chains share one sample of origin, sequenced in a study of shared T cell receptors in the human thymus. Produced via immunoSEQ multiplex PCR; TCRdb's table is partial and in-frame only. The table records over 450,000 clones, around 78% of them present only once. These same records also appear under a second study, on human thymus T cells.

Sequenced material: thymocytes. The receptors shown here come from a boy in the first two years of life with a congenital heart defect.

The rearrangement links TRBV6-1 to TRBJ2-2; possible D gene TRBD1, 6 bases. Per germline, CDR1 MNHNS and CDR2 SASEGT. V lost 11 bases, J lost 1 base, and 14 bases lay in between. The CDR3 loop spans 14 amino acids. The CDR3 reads CASPPTGNTGELFF. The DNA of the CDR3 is TGTGCCTCCCCCCCGACAGGGAACACCGGGGAGCTGTTTTTT.

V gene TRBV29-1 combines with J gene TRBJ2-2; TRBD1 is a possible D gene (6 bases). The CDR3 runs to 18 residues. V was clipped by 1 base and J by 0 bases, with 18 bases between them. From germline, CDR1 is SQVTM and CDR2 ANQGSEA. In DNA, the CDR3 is TGCAGCGTTGAAGGGCAGGGGACCCACAAAGCGAACACCGGGGAGCTGTTTTTT. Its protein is CSVEGQGTHKANTGELFF.

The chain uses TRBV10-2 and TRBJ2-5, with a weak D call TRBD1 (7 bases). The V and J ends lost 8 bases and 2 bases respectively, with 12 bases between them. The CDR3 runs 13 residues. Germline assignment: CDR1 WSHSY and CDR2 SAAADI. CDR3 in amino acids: CASLRDSQETQYF. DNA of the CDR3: TGCGCCAGCCTGCGGGACAGTCAAGAGACCCAGTACTTC.

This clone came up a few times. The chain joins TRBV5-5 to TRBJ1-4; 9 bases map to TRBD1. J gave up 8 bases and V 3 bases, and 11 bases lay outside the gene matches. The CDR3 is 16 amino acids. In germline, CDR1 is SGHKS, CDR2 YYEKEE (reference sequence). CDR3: CASSYLQGASREKLFF. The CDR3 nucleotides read TGTGCCAGCAGCTACCTACAGGGGGCTAGTAGGGAAAAACTGTTTTTT. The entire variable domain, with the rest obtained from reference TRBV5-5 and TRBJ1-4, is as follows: DAGVTQSPTHLIKTRGQQVTLRCSPISGHKSVSWYQQVLGQGPQFIFQYYEKEERGRGNFPDRFSARQFPNYSSELNVNALLLGDSALYLCASSYLQGASREKLFFGSGTQLSVL.

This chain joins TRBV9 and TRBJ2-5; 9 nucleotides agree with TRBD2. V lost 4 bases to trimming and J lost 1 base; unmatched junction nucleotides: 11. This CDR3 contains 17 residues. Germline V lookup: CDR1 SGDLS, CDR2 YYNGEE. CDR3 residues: CASSPRGAGGPQETQYF. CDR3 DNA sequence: TGTGCCAGCAGCCCGCGGGGGGCGGGAGGGCCCCAAGAGACCCAGTACTTC.

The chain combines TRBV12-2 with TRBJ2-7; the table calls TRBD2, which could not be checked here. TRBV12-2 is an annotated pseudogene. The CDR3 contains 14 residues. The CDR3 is CASRLVRVTYEQYF. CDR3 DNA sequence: TGTGCAAGTCGCTTAGTTCGGGTCACCTACGAGCAGTACTTC.

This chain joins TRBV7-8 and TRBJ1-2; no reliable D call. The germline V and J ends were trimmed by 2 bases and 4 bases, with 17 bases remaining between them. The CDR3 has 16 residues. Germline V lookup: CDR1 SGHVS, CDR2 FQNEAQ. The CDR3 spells CASSLPVKGGFYGYTF. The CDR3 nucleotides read TGTGCCAGCAGCTTACCTGTGAAGGGCGGGTTCTATGGCTACACCTTC.

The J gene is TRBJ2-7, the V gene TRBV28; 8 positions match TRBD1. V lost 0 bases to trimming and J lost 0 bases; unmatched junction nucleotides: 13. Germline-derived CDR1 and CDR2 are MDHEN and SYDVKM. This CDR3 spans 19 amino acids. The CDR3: CASSLCRGRQGCASYEQYF. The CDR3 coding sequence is TGTGCCAGCAGTTTATGCAGGGGGCGACAGGGGTGCGCCTCCTACGAGCAGTACTTC.

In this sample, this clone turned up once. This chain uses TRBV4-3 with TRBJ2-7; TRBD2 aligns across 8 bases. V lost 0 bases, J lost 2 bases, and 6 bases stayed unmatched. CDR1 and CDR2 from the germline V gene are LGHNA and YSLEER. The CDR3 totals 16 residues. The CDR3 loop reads CASSQDEREPTYEQYF. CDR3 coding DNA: TGCGCCAGCAGCCAAGATGAGCGGGAGCCAACCTACGAGCAGTACTTC.

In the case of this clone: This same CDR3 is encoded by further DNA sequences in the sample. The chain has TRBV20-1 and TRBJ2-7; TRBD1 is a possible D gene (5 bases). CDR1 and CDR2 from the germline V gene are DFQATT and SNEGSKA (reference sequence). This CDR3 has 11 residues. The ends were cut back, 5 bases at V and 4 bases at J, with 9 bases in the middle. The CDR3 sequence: CSARRVYEQYF. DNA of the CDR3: TGCAGTGCTCGCAGGGTTTACGAGCAGTACTTC.

CDR3: CASSAPGEEHYGYTF. The DNA for the CDR3 is TGTGCCAGCAGCGCCCCCGGGGAGGAGCACTATGGCTACACCTTC. The chain employs TRBV7-9 and TRBJ1-2; no clear D gene. This CDR3 has 15 amino acids. V was pared by 5 bases and J by 3 bases, with 16 bases between. Germline V lookup: CDR1 SEHNR, CDR2 FQNEAQ (reference sequence).

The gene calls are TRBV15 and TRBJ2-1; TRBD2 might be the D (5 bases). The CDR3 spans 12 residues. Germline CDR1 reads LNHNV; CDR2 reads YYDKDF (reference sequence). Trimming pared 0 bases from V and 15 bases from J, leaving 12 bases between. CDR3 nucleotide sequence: TGTGCCACCAGCAGAGAGACTACCCCCATGTTCTTC. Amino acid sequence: CATSRETTPMFF.

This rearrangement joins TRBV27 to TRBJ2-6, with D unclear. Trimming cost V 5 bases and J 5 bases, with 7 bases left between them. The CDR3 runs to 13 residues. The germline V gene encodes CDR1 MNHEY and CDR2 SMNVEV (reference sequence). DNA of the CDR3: TGTGCCAGCAGTCCCCCCTGGGCCAACGTCCTGACTTTC. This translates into CASSPPWANVLTF.

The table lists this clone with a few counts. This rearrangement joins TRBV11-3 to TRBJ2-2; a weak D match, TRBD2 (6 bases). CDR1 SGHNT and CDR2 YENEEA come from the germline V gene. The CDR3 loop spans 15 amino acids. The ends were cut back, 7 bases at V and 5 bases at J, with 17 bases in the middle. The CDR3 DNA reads TGTGCCAGCAACTGTGCGGGATCAGAGACCGGGGAGCTGTTTTTT. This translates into CASNCAGSETGELFF.

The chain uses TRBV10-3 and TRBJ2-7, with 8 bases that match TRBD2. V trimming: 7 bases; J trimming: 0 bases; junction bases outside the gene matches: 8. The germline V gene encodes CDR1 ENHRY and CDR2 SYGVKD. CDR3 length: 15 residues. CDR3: CAINTPGTSSYEQYF. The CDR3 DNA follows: TGTGCCATCAACACCCCCGGGACTAGCTCCTACGAGCAGTACTTC.

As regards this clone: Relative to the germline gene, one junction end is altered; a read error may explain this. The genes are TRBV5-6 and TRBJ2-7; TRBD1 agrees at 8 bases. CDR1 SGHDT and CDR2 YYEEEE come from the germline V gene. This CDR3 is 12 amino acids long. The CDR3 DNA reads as TGTGCCAGCAGCTTACCCGGGGCAGGGGGCGACTTC. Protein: CASSLPGAGGDF.

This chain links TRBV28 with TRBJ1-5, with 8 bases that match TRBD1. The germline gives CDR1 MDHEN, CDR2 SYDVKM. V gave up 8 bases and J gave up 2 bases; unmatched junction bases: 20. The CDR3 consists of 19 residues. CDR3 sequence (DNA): TGTGCCAGCGGGGGGGATGGGGACAGGAGGTTTGATGGCAATCAGCCCCAGCATTTT. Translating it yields CASGGDGDRRFDGNQPQHF. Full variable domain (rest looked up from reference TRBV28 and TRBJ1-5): DVKVTQSSRYLVKRTGEKVFLECVQDMDHENMFWYRQDPGLGLRLIYFSYDVKMKEKGDIPEGYSVSREKKERFSLILESASTNQTSMYLCASGGDGDRRFDGNQPQHFGDGTRLSIL.

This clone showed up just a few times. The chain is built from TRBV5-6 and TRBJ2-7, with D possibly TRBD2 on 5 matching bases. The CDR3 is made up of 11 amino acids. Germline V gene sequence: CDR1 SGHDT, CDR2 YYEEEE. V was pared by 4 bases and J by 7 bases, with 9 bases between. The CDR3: CASSGWREQYF. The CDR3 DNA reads TGTGCCAGCAGCGGGTGGAGGGAGCAGTACTTC.

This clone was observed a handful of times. DNA of the CDR3: TGTGCCAGTTCCGGCGGGGCGCGAACTAATGAAAAACTGTTTTTT. This translates into CASSGGARTNEKLFF. The chain couples TRBV28 to TRBJ1-4, with D tentatively TRBD1 (5 bases). The CDR3 is made up of 15 amino acids. Looked up from germline, CDR1 is MDHEN and CDR2 is SYDVKM. The V and J ends lost 9 bases and 1 base respectively, with 15 bases between them.

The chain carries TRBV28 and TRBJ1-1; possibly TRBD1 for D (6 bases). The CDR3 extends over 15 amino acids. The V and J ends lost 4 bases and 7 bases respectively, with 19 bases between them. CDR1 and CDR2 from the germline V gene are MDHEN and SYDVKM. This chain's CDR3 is CASSSSTAEGVEAFF. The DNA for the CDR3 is TGTGCCAGCAGTTCCTCGACGGCCGAGGGGGTTGAAGCTTTCTTT.

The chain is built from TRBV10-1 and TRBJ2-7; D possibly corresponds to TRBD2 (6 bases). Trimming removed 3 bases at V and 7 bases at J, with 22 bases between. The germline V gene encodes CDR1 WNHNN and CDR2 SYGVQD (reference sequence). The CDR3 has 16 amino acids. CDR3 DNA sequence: TGCGCCAGCAGTGAACGCGGAGGGGTGGGGTTTGGAGAGCAGTACTTC. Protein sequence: CASSERGGVGFGEQYF.

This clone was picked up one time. The CDR3 sequence is CASSHTTQGTNTEAFF. Written as DNA, the CDR3 is TGCGCCAGCAGCCACACCACACAGGGGACCAACACTGAAGCTTTCTTT. V gene TRBV4-3 combines with J gene TRBJ1-1; 7 bases are a match to TRBD1. Trimming removed 3 bases from V and 2 bases from J; junction bases left unmatched: 9. Germline V gene sequence: CDR1 LGHNA, CDR2 YSLEER. The CDR3 totals 16 residues.

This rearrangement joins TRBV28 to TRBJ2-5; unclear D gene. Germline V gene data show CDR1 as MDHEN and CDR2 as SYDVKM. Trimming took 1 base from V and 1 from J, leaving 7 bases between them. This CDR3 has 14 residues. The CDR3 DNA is TGTGCCAGCAGTTTATACGACTCCCAAGAGACCCAGTACTTC. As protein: CASSLYDSQETQYF.

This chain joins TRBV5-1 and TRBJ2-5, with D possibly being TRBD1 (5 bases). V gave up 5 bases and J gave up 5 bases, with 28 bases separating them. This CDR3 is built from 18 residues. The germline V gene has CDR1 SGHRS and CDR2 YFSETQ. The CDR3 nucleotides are TGCGCCAGCAGTCCTACCCCCGACAGTTCTAAGGTAGTGGAGACCCAGTACTTC. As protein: CASSPTPDSSKVVETQYF.

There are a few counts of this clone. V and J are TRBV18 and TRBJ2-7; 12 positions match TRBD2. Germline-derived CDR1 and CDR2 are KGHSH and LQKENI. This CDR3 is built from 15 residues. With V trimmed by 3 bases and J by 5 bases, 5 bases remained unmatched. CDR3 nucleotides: TGTGCCAGCTCACCTGGACTAGCGGGACTGCACGAGCAGTACTTC. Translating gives CASSPGLAGLHEQYF.

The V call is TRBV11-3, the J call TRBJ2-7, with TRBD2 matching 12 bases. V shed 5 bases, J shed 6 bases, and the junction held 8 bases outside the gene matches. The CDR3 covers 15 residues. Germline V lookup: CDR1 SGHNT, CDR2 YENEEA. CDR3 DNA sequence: TGTGCCAGCAGCCCTAGACTAGCGGGAGAGACCGAGCAGTACTTC. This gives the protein CASSPRLAGETEQYF.

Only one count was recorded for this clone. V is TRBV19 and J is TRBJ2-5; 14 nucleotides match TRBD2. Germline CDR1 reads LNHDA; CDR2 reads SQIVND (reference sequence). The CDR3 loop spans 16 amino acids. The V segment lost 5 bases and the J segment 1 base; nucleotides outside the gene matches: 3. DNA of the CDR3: TGTGCCAGTAGTTCTGGGACTAGCGGGAGCCAAGAGACCCAGTACTTC. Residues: CASSSGTSGSQETQYF.